The 15 T cell receptor beta chains below were found in one sample sequenced in a study of T cell changes during pregnancy in multiple sclerosis. Profiling relied on immunoSEQ multiplex PCR, and the TCRdb table lists in-frame clones only, not all of them. The data hold fewer than 35,000 clones, with more than 75% observed a single time. The source material was CD4+ T cells from peripheral blood mononuclear cells, sampled in the second trimester of pregnancy. These receptors came from a female donor in good health, enrolled as a control in a pregnancy study.

This chain joins TRBV5-6 and TRBJ1-3; D remains ambiguous. The V end lost 0 bases, the J end lost 1 base, and 5 bases lay between the germline ends. Germline-derived CDR1 and CDR2 are SGHDT and YYEEEE. This CDR3 is 14 amino acids long. CDR3 in amino acids: CASSLAGSGNTIYF. DNA for the CDR3: TGTGCCAGCAGCTTGGCGGGGTCTGGAAACACCATATATTTT.

The chain carries TRBV30 and TRBJ1-1; D is perhaps TRBD1 (5 bases). Germline-derived CDR1 and CDR2 are GTSNPN and SVGIG (reference sequence). CDR3 length equals 12 residues. Trimming shortened V by 4 bases and J by 6 bases, and 12 bases separated the two germline ends. CDR3 DNA sequence: TGTGCCTGGACCCTAGGGGCCCCTGAAGCTTTCTTT. This encodes CAWTLGAPEAFF. Looking up the rest from reference TRBV30 and TRBJ1-1 gives the full variable domain: SQTIHQWPATLVQPVGSPLSLECTVEGTSNPNLYWYRQAAGRGLQLLFYSVGIGQISSEVPQNLSASRPQDRQFILSSKKLLLSDSGFYLCAWTLGAPEAFFGQGTRLTVV.

The rearrangement joins TRBV5-1 to TRBJ2-7; 7 nucleotides line up with TRBD2. The V segment lost 6 bases and the J segment 2 bases; nucleotides outside the gene matches: 5. Germline CDR1 SGHRS, CDR2 YFSETQ. The CDR3 is 13 amino acids. DNA of the CDR3: TGCGCCAGCACCGCTAGCGGAACCTACGAGCAGTACTTC. Translated: CASTASGTYEQYF.

This clone has just a few counts. The rearrangement uses TRBV14 and TRBJ2-5, with no clear D. The CDR3 spans 16 residues. V gave up 0 bases and J gave up 5 bases, with 16 bases separating them. Looked up from germline, CDR1 is SGHDN and CDR2 is FVKESK. The CDR3 region has the DNA TGTGCCAGCAGCCAAGATTCGTGGGCAGTAGATGAGACCCAGTACTTC. Translating it yields CASSQDSWAVDETQYF.

In DNA, the CDR3 is TGCGCCAGCAGCTTGGCCACTAGCGGGACCACCTACAATGAGCAGTTCTTC. Translating gives CASSLATSGTTYNEQFF. This chain connects TRBV5-1 to TRBJ2-1; TRBD2 agrees at 10 bases. Trimming cost V 0 bases and J 2 bases; bases outside gene matches: 5. There are 17 residues in the CDR3. From germline, CDR1 is SGHRS and CDR2 YFSETQ.

V usage is TRBV5-1 and J usage is TRBJ2-1; TRBD2 might be the D (5 bases). V lost 1 base and J lost 5, with 10 bases in between. This CDR3 comprises 14 residues. Germline lookup yields CDR1 SGHRS and CDR2 YFSETQ. CDR3 in amino acids: CASSLRTSDNEQFF. As DNA, the CDR3 is TGCGCCAGCAGCTTGAGAACTAGTGACAATGAGCAGTTCTTC.

The rearrangement uses TRBV7-9 and TRBJ1-2; 8 bases are a match to TRBD1. The CDR3 length is 14 residues. Germline V gene lookup returns CDR1 SEHNR and CDR2 FQNEAQ (reference sequence). V lost 3 bases, J lost 4 bases, and 4 bases stayed unmatched. The CDR3 nucleotides read TGTGCCAGCAGCTTGGGACAGGAGATCTATGGCTACACCTTC. It yields the protein CASSLGQEIYGYTF.

The chain joins TRBV5-4 to TRBJ1-3; D perhaps matches TRBD1 (6 bases). In germline, CDR1 is SGHNT, CDR2 YYREEE (reference sequence). This CDR3 comprises 16 residues. The V and J ends lost 1 base and 1 base respectively, with 12 bases between them. The CDR3 is CASSLRGAGSGNTIYF. CDR3 sequence (DNA): TGTGCCAGCAGCTTGCGGGGGGCGGGTTCTGGAAACACCATATATTTT.

The chain recombines TRBV6-6 with TRBJ2-7; the D gene is possibly TRBD2 (6 bases). V was pared by 2 bases and J by 1 base, with 6 bases between. CDR1 MNHNY and CDR2 SVGAGI come from the germline V gene (reference sequence). The CDR3 totals 13 residues. The CDR3 is CASSYGGSYEQYF. The CDR3 region has the DNA TGTGCCAGCAGTTACGGGGGGTCCTACGAGCAGTACTTC.

The chain joins TRBV7-2 to TRBJ2-7, with 8 bases that match TRBD2. V shed 1 base and J 4 bases; nucleotides not matched to a gene: 3. The CDR3 consists of 14 residues. Germline assignment: CDR1 SGHTA and CDR2 FQGNSA. The CDR3, as DNA: TGTGCCAGCAGCTTAGATCCGGGGGGGTACGAGCAGTACTTC. Translated, it gives CASSLDPGGYEQYF.

V usage is TRBV18 and J usage is TRBJ1-1, with 9 nucleotides matching TRBD1. V dropped 0 bases and J dropped 5; count of bases not matched to a gene: 4. There are 15 residues in the CDR3. Germline assignment: CDR1 KGHSH and CDR2 LQKENI. Here the CDR3 DNA reads TGTGCCAGCTCACCACCGGGACAGGGAGGAACTGAAGCTTTCTTT. It is translated as CASSPPGQGGTEAFF. The full variable domain, its missing parts supplied by reference TRBV18 and TRBJ1-1, is NAGVMQNPRHLVRRRGQEARLRCSPMKGHSHVYWYRQLPEEGLKFMVYLQKENIIDESGMPKERFSAEFPKEGPSILRIQQVVRGDSAAYFCASSPPGQGGTEAFFGQGTRLTVV.

The gene calls are TRBV19 and TRBJ1-5; D not resolved. V lost 7 bases, J lost 6 bases, and 10 bases lay in between. This CDR3 comprises 12 residues. Germline loops: CDR1 LNHDA, CDR2 SQIVND (reference sequence). The CDR3 sequence is CASTTVSQPQHF. DNA of the CDR3: TGTGCCAGTACCACGGTGAGTCAGCCCCAGCATTTT.

The chain combines TRBV10-1 with TRBJ2-3, with 9 positions matching TRBD2. V was clipped by 5 bases and J by 6 bases; unmatched bases: 6. This CDR3 is 14 amino acids long. Germline CDR1 is WNHNN and CDR2 is SYGVQD (reference sequence). CDR3 bases: TGCGCCAGCAGTTTGGGACTAGCAACGGATACGCAGTATTTT. This sequence encodes CASSLGLATDTQYF.

Here the CDR3 DNA reads TGTGCCAGCAGCTTGGCCGGGGAAGGACAGGAGGGCGACTATGGCTACACCTTC. Its protein is CASSLAGEGQEGDYGYTF. This rearrangement joins TRBV5-6 to TRBJ1-2, with 7 bases lining up with TRBD1. V was pared by 0 bases and J by 3 bases, with 14 bases of the junction left unmatched. Germline V gene sequence: CDR1 SGHDT, CDR2 YYEEEE. This CDR3 region has 18 residues.

V is TRBV6-5 and J is TRBJ2-7; D possibly corresponds to TRBD2 (6 bases). The CDR3 has 14 amino acids. The ends were cut back, 3 bases at V and 6 bases at J, with 15 bases in the middle. CDR1 is MNHEY, CDR2 SVGAGI, per germline. The CDR3 loop is CASSYRGGAGEQYF. Written as DNA, the CDR3 is TGTGCCAGCAGTTATAGGGGAGGTGCAGGCGAGCAGTACTTC.